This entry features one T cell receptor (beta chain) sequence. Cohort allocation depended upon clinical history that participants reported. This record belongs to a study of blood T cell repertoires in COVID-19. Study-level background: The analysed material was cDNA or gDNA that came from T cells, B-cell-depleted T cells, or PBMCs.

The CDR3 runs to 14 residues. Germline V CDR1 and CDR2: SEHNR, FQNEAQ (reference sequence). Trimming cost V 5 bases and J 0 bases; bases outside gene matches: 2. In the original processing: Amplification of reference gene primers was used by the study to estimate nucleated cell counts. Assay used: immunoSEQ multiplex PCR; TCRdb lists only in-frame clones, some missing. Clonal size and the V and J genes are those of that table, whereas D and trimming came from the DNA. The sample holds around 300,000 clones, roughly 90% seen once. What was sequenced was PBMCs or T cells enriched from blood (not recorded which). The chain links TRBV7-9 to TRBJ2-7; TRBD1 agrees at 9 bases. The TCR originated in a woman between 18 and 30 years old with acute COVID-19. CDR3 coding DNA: TGTGCCAGCAGCCACAGGGGGCTCTCCTACGAGCAGTACTTC. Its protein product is CASSHRGLSYEQYF.